Following are 8 T cell receptor beta chains from one sample sequenced in a study of blood T cell repertoires in COVID-19. Measured with immunoSEQ multiplex PCR; TCRdb has only the in-frame clones, and not every one. Here the sample spans 300,000 or so clones, around 84% being singletons. The sequenced sample consisted of peripheral blood. The origin of the receptors is a man in his 70s with acute or convalescent COVID-19.

This chain's CDR3 is CASSQGVGGGFEDEQFF. CDR3 nucleotides: TGCGCCAGCAGCCAAGGCGTAGGCGGGGGTTTCGAAGATGAGCAGTTCTTC. This chain connects TRBV4-1 to TRBJ2-1; 7 positions match TRBD2. The trim removed 1 base at V and 8 bases at J, leaving 14 bases unmatched. The CDR3 length is 17 residues. The germline V gene has CDR1 MGHRA and CDR2 YSYEKL.

The rearrangement uses TRBV7-8 and TRBJ2-6; D is possibly TRBD2 (6 bases). The CDR3 runs 16 residues. With 5 bases removed from V and 1 base from J, the gap between germline ends came to 12 bases. CDR1 and CDR2 (germline): SGHVS, FQNEAQ. The CDR3 nucleotides read TGTGCCAGCAGCCCGAGGAGGGTTTCTGGGGCCAACGTCCTGACTTTC. This codes for CASSPRRVSGANVLTF.

This clone was observed a few times. J is TRBJ2-2 and V is TRBV4-2; 12 nucleotides line up with TRBD2. J was trimmed by 8 bases and V by 6 bases; bases with no gene match: 10. The CDR3 has 16 residues. Germline loops: CDR1 LGHNA, CDR2 YNFKEQ. The CDR3 sequence is CASSLLAGGGAGELFF. The CDR3 DNA follows: TGTGCCAGCAGTCTACTAGCGGGAGGAGGGGCTGGGGAGCTGTTTTTT.

This clone was recorded once. The chain has TRBV5-1 and TRBJ2-7; TRBD2 agrees at 7 bases. This CDR3 region has 16 residues. V gave up 0 bases and J gave up 0 bases; unmatched junction bases: 6. Per the germline V gene, CDR1 is SGHRS and CDR2 is YFSETQ. Here the CDR3 DNA reads TGCGCCAGCAGCTTGGGCCCTAGCGGAAGCTCCTACGAGCAGTACTTC. Protein product: CASSLGPSGSSYEQYF.

V and J are TRBV10-3 and TRBJ2-1, with no clear D. Germline V CDR1 and CDR2: ENHRY, SYGVKD. V was shortened by 0 bases and J by 12 bases, with 9 bases between the two germline ends. The CDR3 loop spans 12 amino acids. The CDR3 DNA sequence: TGTGCCATCAGTGAGTCTCGAGAAAGGCAGTTCTTC. Translated: CAISESRERQFF.

J is TRBJ2-7 and V is TRBV6-1, with 7 bases matching TRBD1. The germline V gene has CDR1 MNHNS and CDR2 SASEGT. This CDR3 comprises 13 residues. V lost 5 bases, J lost 3 bases, and 4 bases stayed unmatched. This CDR3 is CASSRGQDYEQYF. The CDR3 DNA follows: TGTGCCAGCAGTCGCGGACAGGACTACGAGCAGTACTTC.

Of note for this clone: Other DNA sequences from this sample encode an identical CDR3 as well. The rearrangement joins TRBV29-1 to TRBJ1-1; D is unclear. This CDR3 is built from 12 residues. Germline V gene sequence: CDR1 SQVTM, CDR2 ANQGSEA. The V end was cut by 4 bases, the J end by 0 bases, with 6 bases between. The CDR3 spells CSVVPVNTEAFF. The CDR3 DNA sequence: TGCAGCGTTGTCCCGGTGAACACTGAAGCTTTCTTT. Full variable domain (missing parts from reference TRBV29-1 and TRBJ1-1): SAVISQKPSRDICQRGTSLTIQCQVDSQVTMMFWYRQQPGQSLTLIATANQGSEATYESGFVIDKFPISRPNLTFSTLTVSNMSPEDSSIYLCSVVPVNTEAFFGQGTRLTVV.

Details on this clone: Additional DNA sequences in this sample encode the identical CDR3. The rearrangement links TRBV5-1 to TRBJ2-3; TRBD1 matches at 7 bases. CDR3 length: 15 residues. From germline, CDR1 is SGHRS and CDR2 YFSETQ. Trimming at V came to 0 bases and at J to 1 base, leaving 2 bases not matched to a gene. CDR3 sequence reads: CASSLATGGTDTQYF. In nucleotides, the CDR3 is TGCGCCAGCAGCTTGGCAACAGGGGGCACAGATACGCAGTATTTT.